The rows below give T cell receptor beta chains drawn from one sample of a study of cytomegalovirus exposure and HLA in healthy donors. Clones were sequenced by immunoSEQ multiplex PCR, and TCRdb holds only the in-frame ones, with some missing. The sample includes 95,000 to 150,000 clones, just under 75% seen only once; the top ten take less than 5%. Material for sequencing was PBMCs. Every receptor here comes from a man in his sixties in good health and CMV-seropositive. Both conserved end residues are part of each CDR3. The D gene is left open where the match is weak. Expanded clones are given a class, and other clones once, few, many or no size at all.

v_call: TRBV5-1
clone_size: .
d_call: .
j_call: TRBJ2-2
cdr3_nt: TGCGCCAGCACCCAGGGGCTTTCAACCACCGGGGAGCTGTTTTTT
cdr3_aa: CASTQGLSTTGELFF

v_call: TRBV30
clone_size: once
d_call: TRBD1
j_call: TRBJ1-6
cdr3_nt: TGTGCCTGGAGTTCGGATGGGACAGGGGTTTCACCCCTCCACTTT
cdr3_aa: CAWSSDGTGVSPLHF

v_call: TRBV9
clone_size: .
d_call: .
j_call: TRBJ1-2
cdr3_nt: TGTGCCAGCAGCGTAGTTAAGGAGGGCAGGGCCTACACCTTC
cdr3_aa: CASSVVKEGRAYTF

v_call: TRBV13
clone_size: .
d_call: TRBD2
j_call: TRBJ2-7
cdr3_nt: TGTGCCAGCAGCAGACTAGCGGGGGGCACTTCGCAGTACTTC
cdr3_aa: CASSRLAGGTSQYF

v_call: TRBV6-1
clone_size: .
d_call: TRBD1
j_call: TRBJ1-3
cdr3_nt: TGTGCCAGCAGTGAAGGGACAGGCGCAGCATACTCTGGAAACACCATATATTTT
cdr3_aa: CASSEGTGAAYSGNTIYF

v_call: TRBV9
clone_size: few
d_call: .
j_call: TRBJ2-1
cdr3_nt: TGTGCCAGCAGCACCGCCGGGTCCTACAATGAGCAGTTCTTC
cdr3_aa: CASSTAGSYNEQFF

v_call: TRBV28
clone_size: .
d_call: .
j_call: TRBJ1-6
cdr3_nt: TGTGCCAGCGTTGGGGGGGAGACGTATTCACCCCTCCACTTT
cdr3_aa: CASVGGETYSPLHF

v_call: TRBV9
clone_size: .
d_call: .
j_call: TRBJ1-3
cdr3_nt: TGTGCCAGCAGCGTAGCGGGGAACTCTGGAAACACCATATATTTT
cdr3_aa: CASSVAGNSGNTIYF

v_call: TRBV4-2
clone_size: once
d_call: TRBD2
j_call: TRBJ2-3
cdr3_nt: TGTGCCAGCAGCCAAGCTAGCGGGGGAGTGGTAGATACGCAGTATTTT
cdr3_aa: CASSQASGGVVDTQYF

v_call: TRBV6-1
clone_size: .
d_call: .
j_call: TRBJ2-5
cdr3_nt: TGTGCCAGCAGGCAGAACAGGGTCCAAGAGACCCAGTACTTC
cdr3_aa: CASRQNRVQETQYF

v_call: TRBV5-8
clone_size: .
d_call: .
j_call: TRBJ1-6
cdr3_nt: TGTGCCAGCAGCTTGGTATTCGGGAGGGGGGATAATTCACCCCTCCACTTT
cdr3_aa: CASSLVFGRGDNSPLHF

v_call: TRBV5-1
clone_size: .
d_call: TRBD2
j_call: TRBJ2-5
cdr3_nt: TGCGCCAGCAGCTTGGGGGGACTAGCGGGCCAAGAGACCCAGTACTTC
cdr3_aa: CASSLGGLAGQETQYF

v_call: TRBV25-1
clone_size: .
d_call: TRBD2
j_call: TRBJ2-6
cdr3_nt: TGTGCCAGCAGTGAATATGGGACTATGGACTCTGGGGCCAACGTCCTGACTTTC
cdr3_aa: CASSEYGTMDSGANVLTF

v_call: TRBV28
clone_size: few
d_call: TRBD1
j_call: TRBJ1-6
cdr3_nt: TGTGCCAGCAGTGGACGCCGGACAGGGTACGCTTCACCCCTCCACTTT
cdr3_aa: CASSGRRTGYASPLHF

v_call: TRBV15
clone_size: few
d_call: TRBD2
j_call: TRBJ2-1
cdr3_nt: TGTGCCACCGGCGGTAGACCCGGGACTACCTACAATGAGCAGTTCTTC
cdr3_aa: CATGGRPGTTYNEQFF

v_call: TRBV5-5
clone_size: .
d_call: TRBD1
j_call: TRBJ2-1
cdr3_nt: TGTGCCAGCAGTAGACAGGGGGCCGGCAATGAGCAGTTCTTC
cdr3_aa: CASSRQGAGNEQFF

v_call: TRBV7-7
clone_size: .
d_call: TRBD1
j_call: TRBJ2-5
cdr3_nt: TGTGCTTGCAGCAAACAGGGGCCGGAGACCCAGTACTTC
cdr3_aa: CACSKQGPETQYF

v_call: TRBV6-5
clone_size: .
d_call: TRBD1
j_call: TRBJ1-1
cdr3_nt: TGTGCCAGCAGGACCAGGGGGCGGACTGAAGCTTTCTTT
cdr3_aa: CASRTRGRTEAFF

v_call: TRBV6-5
clone_size: .
d_call: TRBD1
j_call: TRBJ1-2
cdr3_nt: TGTGCCAGCAGTAACGGTGGGACAGCGAACTATGGCTACACCTTC
cdr3_aa: CASSNGGTANYGYTF

v_call: TRBV9
clone_size: .
d_call: .
j_call: TRBJ1-1
cdr3_nt: TGTGCCAGCAGCGTAATCAATGGGGCTGGGGCTGAAGCTTTCTTT
cdr3_aa: CASSVINGAGAEAFF

v_call: TRBV28
clone_size: once
d_call: .
j_call: TRBJ1-4
cdr3_nt: TGTGCCAGCGCTCTGCTCCAGGGGACTAATGAAAAACTGTTTTTT
cdr3_aa: CASALLQGTNEKLFF

v_call: TRBV19
clone_size: .
d_call: .
j_call: TRBJ2-7
cdr3_nt: TGTGCCAGTAATGACAGGGCCGGGGGAGGCGAGCAGTACTTC
cdr3_aa: CASNDRAGGGEQYF

v_call: TRBV9
clone_size: .
d_call: TRBD1
j_call: TRBJ1-6
cdr3_nt: TGTGCCAGCAGCGTAGCCCCTCGACAGGGGAACTCACCCCTCCACTTT
cdr3_aa: CASSVAPRQGNSPLHF

v_call: TRBV2
clone_size: .
d_call: TRBD1
j_call: TRBJ2-3
cdr3_nt: TGTGCCAGCAGGGGGACGGGACAGTCCTCAGGCGGGTATTTT
cdr3_aa: CASRGTGQSSGGYF